Listed below are T cell receptor beta chains from one sample, sequenced in a study of a mutant IDH1 vaccine in newly diagnosed glioma. Assay: immunoSEQ multiplex PCR; the TCRdb copy retains only in-frame clones and omits some. The sample comprises 35,000 to 55,000 clones, around 85% of which are singletons, and less than 3% rests with the top ten. No cognate antigen is known for these TCRs. Specimen: PBMCs, collected from a glioma patient whose treatment included an IDH1 peptide vaccine. These receptors came from a woman between 18 and 30 years old with glioma. Some clones in this sample may be carry-over from other donors' samples. CDR3s include the opening cysteine and the closing phenylalanine or tryptophan. D genes are given only for firm matches. The listing skips clone size in some rows; elsewhere it reads once, few, many or a size class.

v_gene	j_gene	d_gene	abundance	CDR3aa	CDR3nt
TRBV13	TRBJ1-1	TRBD1	-	CATTTGGPMNTEAFF	TGTGCCACCACAACAGGGGGCCCTATGAACACTGAAGCTTTCTTT
TRBV1	TRBJ2-5	-	-	CTSSPPGGASGSETQYF	TGCACCAGCAGCCCCCCAGGGGGGGCTAGCGGGAGCGAGACCCAGTACTTC
TRBV4-1	TRBJ1-1	-	few	CASSQWTEAEAFF	TGCGCCAGCAGCCAATGGACGGAGGCTGAAGCTTTCTTT
TRBV6-5	TRBJ1-2	TRBD1	-	CASSRQGYGYTF	TGTGCCAGCAGTCGACAGGGATATGGCTACACCTTC
TRBV9	TRBJ1-2	-	-	CASSVVANMGGYTF	TGTGCCAGCAGCGTAGTTGCGAACATGGGGGGCTACACCTTC
TRBV27	TRBJ1-6	-	-	CASSLGENSPLHF	TGTGCCAGCAGTTTAGGAGAAAATTCACCCCTCCACTTT
TRBV5-1	TRBJ2-4	-	-	CASSFGQGTNIQYF	TGCGCCAGCAGCTTCGGCCAGGGTACGAACATTCAGTACTTC
TRBV9	TRBJ2-7	-	-	CASSLGSGSGEQYF	TGTGCCAGCAGTCTGGGGTCCGGGAGCGGGGAGCAGTACTTC
TRBV10-3	TRBJ2-5	TRBD2	-	CAIRPGREQETQYF	TGTGCCATCCGGCCCGGGCGGGAGCAAGAGACCCAGTACTTC
TRBV15	TRBJ2-3	TRBD2	-	CATSRRLAGGTDTQYF	TGTGCCACCAGCAGAAGGCTAGCGGGGGGCACAGATACGCAGTATTTT
TRBV18	TRBJ1-1	-	-	CASSPSLENTEAFF	TGTGCCAGCTCACCATCTCTAGAGAACACTGAAGCTTTCTTT
TRBV27	TRBJ2-7	-	-	CASSFNHRTVSSYEQYF	TGTGCCAGCAGTTTCAACCACAGGACCGTGAGCTCCTACGAGCAGTACTTC
TRBV9	TRBJ1-1	-	-	CASSVGTPLGNTEAFF	TGTGCCAGCAGCGTAGGTACCCCCCTGGGGAACACTGAAGCTTTCTTT
TRBV19	TRBJ1-2	-	-	CASSIDQGQYFYYGYTF	TGTGCCAGTAGTATAGATCAGGGGCAGTATTTTTACTATGGCTACACCTTC
TRBV7-9	TRBJ1-2	-	-	CASSFQGLGEGYTF	TGTGCCAGCAGCTTCCAGGGCTTAGGAGAGGGCTACACCTTC
TRBV19	TRBJ2-5	TRBD2	once	CASSILAGGPQETQYF	TGTGCCAGTAGTATCTTGGCGGGGGGGCCCCAAGAGACCCAGTACTTC
TRBV19	TRBJ2-2	-	-	CASSMVATGELFF	TGTGCCAGTAGTATGGTAGCAACCGGGGAGCTGTTTTTT
TRBV7-2	TRBJ2-3	-	-	CASSLDSSTDTQYF	TGTGCCAGCAGCTTAGATAGCAGCACAGATACGCAGTATTTT
TRBV10-2	TRBJ1-1	-	few	CASGVKVNTEAFF	TGCGCCAGCGGGGTGAAGGTGAACACTGAAGCTTTCTTT
TRBV5-6	TRBJ2-7	TRBD2	few	CASSLRTRAYEQYF	TGTGCCAGCAGCTTACGGACTAGGGCCTACGAGCAGTACTTC
TRBV9	TRBJ1-1	-	-	CASSVVPAHGNTEAFF	TGTGCCAGCAGCGTAGTCCCAGCGCACGGGAACACTGAAGCTTTCTTT
TRBV6-1	TRBJ2-1	TRBD2	-	CASRKAGDYNEQFF	TGTGCCAGCAGGAAAGCGGGAGACTACAATGAGCAGTTCTTC
TRBV5-1	TRBJ2-7	TRBD1	-	CASSFSARGTYEQYF	TGCGCCAGCAGCTTTAGCGCCAGGGGGACCTACGAGCAGTACTTC
TRBV2	TRBJ1-2	-	-	CASSEERYGYTF	TGTGCCAGCAGTGAAGAGAGATATGGCTACACCTTC
TRBV14	TRBJ1-5	TRBD1	-	CASSQVHRGQNQPQHF	TGTGCCAGCAGCCAAGTCCACAGGGGGCAAAACCAGCCCCAGCATTTT
TRBV14	TRBJ2-3	-	-	CASSQGSGTTDTQYF	TGTGCCAGCAGCCAAGGGTCAGGGACCACAGATACGCAGTATTTT
TRBV4-1	TRBJ2-7	-	-	CASSRIGQTYEQYF	TGCGCCAGCAGCCGAATAGGACAGACCTACGAGCAGTACTTC
TRBV19	TRBJ1-1	TRBD1	-	CASSIRTGSGDEAFF	TGTGCCAGTAGTATACGGACAGGTTCTGGGGATGAAGCTTTCTTT
TRBV15	TRBJ1-5	-	-	CATSRDLGQGREKPQHF	TGTGCCACCAGCAGAGATTTAGGCCAGGGAAGGGAAAAGCCCCAGCATTTT
TRBV27	TRBJ1-1	TRBD1	-	CASSLSAGGPPNTEAFF	TGTGCCAGCAGTTTATCCGCAGGGGGCCCACCGAACACTGAAGCTTTCTTT
TRBV19	TRBJ2-1	TRBD1	-	CASSTGTGRTEQFF	TGTGCCAGTAGTACTGGGACAGGACGAACTGAGCAGTTCTTC
TRBV11-3	TRBJ2-3	-	-	CASSLDSSGTDTQYF	TGTGCCAGCAGCTTAGACTCGAGTGGCACAGATACGCAGTATTTT
TRBV4-1	TRBJ1-1	-	-	CASSQVERAMNTEAFF	TGCGCCAGCAGCCAAGTAGAGAGGGCTATGAACACTGAAGCTTTCTTT
TRBV15	TRBJ1-2	-	-	CATSRGNSANYGYTF	TGTGCCACCAGCAGAGGTAATTCAGCTAACTATGGCTACACCTTC
TRBV29-1	TRBJ2-7	-	-	CSVGGGTASYEQYF	TGCAGCGTTGGGGGGGGGACAGCGTCCTACGAGCAGTACTTC
TRBV18	TRBJ1-1	-	-	CASSPFTRSEGTEAFF	TGTGCCAGCTCACCATTTACGAGGTCTGAGGGGACTGAAGCTTTCTTT
TRBV27	TRBJ2-3	TRBD1	-	CASYRGTGEFPDTQYF	TGTGCCAGCTACCGGGGGACAGGGGAATTCCCAGATACGCAGTATTTT
TRBV5-1	TRBJ2-1	-	-	CASNGVGVNEQFF	TGCGCCAGCAATGGGGTAGGGGTCAATGAGCAGTTCTTC
TRBV6-1	TRBJ1-1	-	-	CASNTRGVGTEAFF	TGTGCCAGCAATACTAGGGGGGTGGGCACTGAAGCTTTCTTT
TRBV15	TRBJ2-5	-	-	CATSRQEPSRPRAGTQYF	TGTGCCACCAGCAGACAGGAGCCCTCCCGACCCCGAGCTGGGACCCAGTACTTC
TRBV6-1	TRBJ2-7	TRBD2	-	CASGTGGGLSYEQYF	TGTGCCAGCGGGACGGGGGGGGGACTCTCCTACGAGCAGTACTTC
TRBV6-1	TRBJ2-7	-	-	CASSEFEGWDEQYF	TGTGCCAGCAGTGAATTCGAGGGGTGGGACGAGCAGTACTTC
TRBV5-4	TRBJ2-3	TRBD2	-	CASRRGVAGTDTQYF	TGTGCCAGCAGACGGGGGGTAGCGGGAACAGATACGCAGTATTTT
TRBV7-3	TRBJ2-2	TRBD2	-	CASSLDRAGGTGELFF	TGTGCCAGCAGCTTAGATCGAGCGGGGGGGACCGGGGAGCTGTTTTTT
TRBV21-1	TRBJ2-2	-	-	CASTAGTLNTGELFF	TGTGCCAGCACCGCCGGGACACTGAACACCGGGGAGCTGTTTTTT
TRBV7-2	TRBJ1-5	TRBD1	-	CASSLVQGQDSNQPQHF	TGTGCCAGCAGCTTAGTTCAAGGACAGGATAGCAATCAGCCCCAGCATTTT
TRBV2	TRBJ1-4	-	-	CASSEVQDEKLFF	TGTGCCAGCAGTGAAGTTCAGGATGAAAAACTGTTTTTT
TRBV7-2	TRBJ2-5	TRBD2	-	CASSFASGALGTQYF	TGTGCCAGCAGCTTCGCTAGCGGGGCCCTGGGGACCCAGTACTTC
TRBV5-1	TRBJ2-3	TRBD2	-	CASTKAGLAGSTDTQYF	TGCGCCAGCACTAAAGCCGGACTAGCGGGTTCCACAGATACGCAGTATTTT
TRBV6-5	TRBJ1-4	TRBD1	-	CASSPGVRGNEKLFF	TGTGCCAGCAGCCCCGGGGTCAGGGGGAATGAAAAACTGTTTTTT
TRBV5-8	TRBJ1-1	-	-	CASSLRHLNVAFF	TGTGCCAGCAGCTTGAGACACCTGAATGTAGCTTTCTTT
TRBV6-4	TRBJ2-3	-	-	CASSDSTDSPRADTQYF	TGTGCCAGCAGCGATTCTACCGATAGTCCTCGGGCAGATACGCAGTATTTT
TRBV6-6	TRBJ2-1	-	-	CASSPTGISYNEQFF	TGTGCCAGCAGTCCAACCGGGATCTCCTACAATGAGCAGTTCTTC
TRBV7-9	TRBJ1-1	-	-	CASSLGTVDRAFF	TGTGCCAGCAGCTTAGGGACGGTGGATCGGGCTTTCTTT
TRBV7-2	TRBJ1-1	-	few	CASSLDWGGQGGTEAFF	TGTGCCAGCAGCCTAGATTGGGGAGGGCAGGGAGGCACTGAAGCTTTCTTT
TRBV6-1	TRBJ1-5	TRBD1	once	CASSGQGAFNQPQHF	TGTGCCAGCAGCGGACAGGGGGCCTTCAATCAGCCCCAGCATTTT
TRBV7-9	TRBJ1-5	-	few	CASSSLVSNQPQHF	TGTGCCAGCAGCTCCCTGGTGAGCAATCAGCCCCAGCATTTT
TRBV6-9	TRBJ2-3	-	once	CASSFRQARTDTQYF	TGTGCCAGCAGTTTCCGTCAGGCCCGCACAGATACGCAGTATTTT
TRBV5-1	TRBJ2-4	-	-	CASMLEIAKNIQYF	TGCGCCAGCATGTTGGAGATAGCCAAAAACATTCAGTACTTC
TRBV9	TRBJ2-2	TRBD2	-	CASSHGVSGIGTGELFF	TGTGCCAGCAGCCATGGGGTTAGCGGGATTGGCACCGGGGAGCTGTTTTTT